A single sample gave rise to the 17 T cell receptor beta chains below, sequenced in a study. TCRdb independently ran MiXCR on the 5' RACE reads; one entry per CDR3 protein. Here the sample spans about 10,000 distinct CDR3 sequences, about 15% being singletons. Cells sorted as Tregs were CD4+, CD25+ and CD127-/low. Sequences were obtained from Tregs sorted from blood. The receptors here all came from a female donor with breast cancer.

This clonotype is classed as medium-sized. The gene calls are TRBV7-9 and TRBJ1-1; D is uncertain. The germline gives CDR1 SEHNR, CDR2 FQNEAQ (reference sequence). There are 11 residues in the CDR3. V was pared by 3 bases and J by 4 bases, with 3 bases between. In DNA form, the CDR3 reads TGTGCCAGCAGCTTTTCCACTGAAGCTTTCTTT. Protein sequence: CASSFSTEAFF.

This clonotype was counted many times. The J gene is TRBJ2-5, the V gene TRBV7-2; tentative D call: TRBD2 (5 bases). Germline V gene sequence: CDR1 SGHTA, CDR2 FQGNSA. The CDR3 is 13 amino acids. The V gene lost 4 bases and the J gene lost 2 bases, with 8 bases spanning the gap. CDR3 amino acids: CASSSRVQETQYF. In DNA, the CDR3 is TGTGCCAGCAGCTCGAGGGTACAAGAGACCCAGTACTTC.

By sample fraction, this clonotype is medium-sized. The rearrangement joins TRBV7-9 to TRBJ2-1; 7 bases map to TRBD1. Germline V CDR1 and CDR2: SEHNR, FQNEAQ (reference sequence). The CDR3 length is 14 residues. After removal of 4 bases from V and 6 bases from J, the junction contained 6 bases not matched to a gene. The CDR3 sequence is CASSWDSDSNEQFF. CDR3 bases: TGTGCCAGCAGCTGGGACAGCGATTCCAATGAGCAGTTCTTC.

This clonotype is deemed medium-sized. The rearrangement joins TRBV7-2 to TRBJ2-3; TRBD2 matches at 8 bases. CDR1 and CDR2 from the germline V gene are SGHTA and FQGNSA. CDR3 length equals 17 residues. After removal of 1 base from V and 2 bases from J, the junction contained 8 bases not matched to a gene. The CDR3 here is CASSLDSLAGTTDTQYF. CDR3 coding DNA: TGTGCCAGCAGCTTAGATTCCCTAGCGGGTACCACAGATACGCAGTATTTT. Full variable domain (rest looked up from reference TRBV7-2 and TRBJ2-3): GAGVSQSPSNKVTEKGKDVELRCDPISGHTALYWYRQSLGQGLEFLIYFQGNSAPDKSGLPSDRFSAERTGGSVSTLTIQRTQQEDSAVYLCASSLDSLAGTTDTQYFGPGTRLTVL.

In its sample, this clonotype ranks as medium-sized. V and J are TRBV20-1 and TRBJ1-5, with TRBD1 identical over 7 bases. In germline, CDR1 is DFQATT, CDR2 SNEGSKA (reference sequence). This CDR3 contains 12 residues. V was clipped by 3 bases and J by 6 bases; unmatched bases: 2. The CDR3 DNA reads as TGCAGTGCTAGGGGGACAGCTCAGCCCCAGCATTTT. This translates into CSARGTAQPQHF.

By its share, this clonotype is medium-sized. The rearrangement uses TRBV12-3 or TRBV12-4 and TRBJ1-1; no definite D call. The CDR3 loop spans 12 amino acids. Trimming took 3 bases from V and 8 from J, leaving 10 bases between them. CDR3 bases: TGTGCCAGCAGTTTGGGTCGGGTAGAAGCTTTCTTT. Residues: CASSLGRVEAFF.

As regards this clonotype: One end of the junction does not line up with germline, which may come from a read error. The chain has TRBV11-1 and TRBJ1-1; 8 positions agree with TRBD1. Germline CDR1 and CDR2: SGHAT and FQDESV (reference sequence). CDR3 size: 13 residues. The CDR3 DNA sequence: TGTGCCACCCGAGCACAGGGGGAGGGTGAAGCCTTCTTT. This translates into CATRAQGEGEAFF.

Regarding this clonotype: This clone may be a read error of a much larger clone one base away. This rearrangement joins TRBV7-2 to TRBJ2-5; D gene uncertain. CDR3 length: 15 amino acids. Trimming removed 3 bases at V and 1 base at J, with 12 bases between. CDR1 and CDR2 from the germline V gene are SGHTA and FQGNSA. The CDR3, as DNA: TGTGCCAGCAGCTTGATCTGGGGTTGCCAAGAGACCCAGTACTTC. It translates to CASSLIWGCQETQYF.

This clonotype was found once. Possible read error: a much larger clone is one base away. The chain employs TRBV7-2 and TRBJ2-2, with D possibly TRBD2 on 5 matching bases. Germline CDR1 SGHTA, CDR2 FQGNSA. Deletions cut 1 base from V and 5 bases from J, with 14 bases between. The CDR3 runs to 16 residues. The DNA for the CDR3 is TGTGCCAGCAGCTTAGGAGGACTTCCCCGGACCGGGGAGCTGTTTTTT. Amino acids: CASSLGGLPRTGELFF.

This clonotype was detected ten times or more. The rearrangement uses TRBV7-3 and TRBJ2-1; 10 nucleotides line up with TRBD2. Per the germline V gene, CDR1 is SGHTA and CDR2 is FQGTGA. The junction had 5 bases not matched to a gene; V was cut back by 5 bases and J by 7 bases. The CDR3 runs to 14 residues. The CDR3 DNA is TGTGCCAGCAGCCCCGGGACTAGCGTGAATGAGCAGTTCTTC. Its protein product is CASSPGTSVNEQFF.

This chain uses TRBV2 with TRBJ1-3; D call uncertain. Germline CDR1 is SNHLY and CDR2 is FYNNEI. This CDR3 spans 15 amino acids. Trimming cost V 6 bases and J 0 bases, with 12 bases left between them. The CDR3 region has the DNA TGTGCCAGCAGGGGCGGAATTTTCTCTGGAAACACCATATATTTT. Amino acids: CASRGGIFSGNTIYF.

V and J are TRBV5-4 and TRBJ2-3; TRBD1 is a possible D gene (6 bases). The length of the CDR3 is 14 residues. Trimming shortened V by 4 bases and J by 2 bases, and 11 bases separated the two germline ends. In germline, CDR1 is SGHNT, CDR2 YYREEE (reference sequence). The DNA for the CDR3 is TGTGCCAGCAGCCTGGACAGATCCACAGATACGCAGTATTTT. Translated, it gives CASSLDRSTDTQYF.

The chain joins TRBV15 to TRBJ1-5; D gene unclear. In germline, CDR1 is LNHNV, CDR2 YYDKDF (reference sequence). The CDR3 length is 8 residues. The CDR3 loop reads CSNQPQHF. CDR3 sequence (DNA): TGTAGCAATCAGCCCCAGCATTTT.

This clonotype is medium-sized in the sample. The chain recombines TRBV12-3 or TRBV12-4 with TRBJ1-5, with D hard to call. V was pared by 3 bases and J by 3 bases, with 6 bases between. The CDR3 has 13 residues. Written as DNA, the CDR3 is TGTGCCAGCAGTTTGGAACTCAATCAGCCCCAGCATTTT. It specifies CASSLELNQPQHF.

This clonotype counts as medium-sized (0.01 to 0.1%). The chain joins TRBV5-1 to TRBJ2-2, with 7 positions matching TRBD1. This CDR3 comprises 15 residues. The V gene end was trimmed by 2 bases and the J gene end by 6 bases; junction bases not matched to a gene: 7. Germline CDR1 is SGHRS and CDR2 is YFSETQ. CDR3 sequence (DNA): TGCGCCAGCAGCTTAGGGGGCGCCCCGGCCGGGGAGCTGTTTTTT. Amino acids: CASSLGGAPAGELFF.

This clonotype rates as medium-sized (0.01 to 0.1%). The CDR3 is CASSRDRNSGNTIYF. CDR3 in DNA: TGCGCCAGCAGCCGAGACAGGAACTCTGGAAACACCATATATTTT. The chain is built from TRBV5-1 and TRBJ1-3; possible D gene TRBD1, 6 bases. Trimming pared 4 bases from V and 0 bases from J, leaving 11 bases between. Germline V lookup: CDR1 SGHRS, CDR2 YFSETQ. The CDR3 extends over 15 amino acids.

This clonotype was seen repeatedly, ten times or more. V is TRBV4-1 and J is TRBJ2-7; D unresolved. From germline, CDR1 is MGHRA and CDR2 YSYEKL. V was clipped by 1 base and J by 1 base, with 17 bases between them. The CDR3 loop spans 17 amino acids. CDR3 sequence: CASSQGIFGIPSYEQYF. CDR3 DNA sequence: TGCGCCAGCAGCCAAGGTATTTTCGGAATCCCATCCTACGAGCAGTACTTC.